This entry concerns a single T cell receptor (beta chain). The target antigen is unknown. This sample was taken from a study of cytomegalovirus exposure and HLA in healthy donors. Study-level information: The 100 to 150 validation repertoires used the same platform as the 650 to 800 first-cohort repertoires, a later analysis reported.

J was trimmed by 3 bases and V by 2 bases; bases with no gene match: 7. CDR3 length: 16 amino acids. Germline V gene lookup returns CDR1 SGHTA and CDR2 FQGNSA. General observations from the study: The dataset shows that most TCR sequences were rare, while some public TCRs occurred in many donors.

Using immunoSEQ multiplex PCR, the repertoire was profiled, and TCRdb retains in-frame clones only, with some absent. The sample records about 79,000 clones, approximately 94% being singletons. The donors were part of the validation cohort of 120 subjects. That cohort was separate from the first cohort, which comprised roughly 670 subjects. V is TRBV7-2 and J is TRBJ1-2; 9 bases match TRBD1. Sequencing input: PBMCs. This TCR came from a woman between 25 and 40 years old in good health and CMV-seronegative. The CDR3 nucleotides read TGTGCCAGCAGCTTATTCCAGGGGGACAGGGACTATGGCTACACCTTC. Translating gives CASSLFQGDRDYGYTF. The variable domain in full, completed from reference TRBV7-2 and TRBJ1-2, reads GAGVSQSPSNKVTEKGKDVELRCDPISGHTALYWYRQSLGQGLEFLIYFQGNSAPDKSGLPSDRFSAERTGGSVSTLTIQRTQQEDSAVYLCASSLFQGDRDYGYTFGSGTRLTVV.